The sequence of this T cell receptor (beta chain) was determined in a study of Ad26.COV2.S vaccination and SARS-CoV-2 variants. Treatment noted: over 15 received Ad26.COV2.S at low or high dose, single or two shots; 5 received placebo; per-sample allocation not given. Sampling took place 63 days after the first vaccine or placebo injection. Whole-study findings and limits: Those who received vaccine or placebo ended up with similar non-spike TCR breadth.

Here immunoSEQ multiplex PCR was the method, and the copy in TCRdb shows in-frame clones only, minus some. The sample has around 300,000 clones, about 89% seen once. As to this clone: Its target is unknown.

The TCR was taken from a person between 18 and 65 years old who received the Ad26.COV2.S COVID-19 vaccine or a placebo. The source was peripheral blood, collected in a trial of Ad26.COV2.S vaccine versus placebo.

The CDR3 sequence is CASSFIFRGGQPQHF. The DNA for the CDR3 is TGTGCCAGCAGTTTCATATTCAGGGGCGGCCAGCCCCAGCATTTT. V gene TRBV28 combines with J gene TRBJ1-5, with D possibly being TRBD1 (6 bases). Germline assignment: CDR1 MDHEN and CDR2 SYDVKM. The CDR3 is 15 amino acids. The V end lost 3 bases, the J end lost 7 bases, and 16 bases lay between the germline ends.